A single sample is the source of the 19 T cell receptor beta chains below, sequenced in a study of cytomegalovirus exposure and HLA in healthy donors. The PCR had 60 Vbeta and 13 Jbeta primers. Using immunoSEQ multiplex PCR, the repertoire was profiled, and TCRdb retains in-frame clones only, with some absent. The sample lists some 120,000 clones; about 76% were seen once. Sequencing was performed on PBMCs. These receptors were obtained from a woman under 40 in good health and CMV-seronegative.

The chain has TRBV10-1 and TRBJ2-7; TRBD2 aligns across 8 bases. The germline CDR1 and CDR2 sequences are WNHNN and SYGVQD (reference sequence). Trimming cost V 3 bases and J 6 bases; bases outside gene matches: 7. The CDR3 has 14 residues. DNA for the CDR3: TGCGCCAGCAGTGAAGGTCTAGCGGGTTCCGAGCAGTACTTC. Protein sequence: CASSEGLAGSEQYF.

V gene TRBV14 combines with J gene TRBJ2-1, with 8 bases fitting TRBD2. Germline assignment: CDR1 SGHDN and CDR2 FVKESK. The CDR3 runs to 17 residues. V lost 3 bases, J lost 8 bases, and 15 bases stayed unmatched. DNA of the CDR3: TGTGCCAGCAGCCATGCGAGGGGGAGCGGGAGTGGCGATGAGCAGTTCTTC. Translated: CASSHARGSGSGDEQFF.

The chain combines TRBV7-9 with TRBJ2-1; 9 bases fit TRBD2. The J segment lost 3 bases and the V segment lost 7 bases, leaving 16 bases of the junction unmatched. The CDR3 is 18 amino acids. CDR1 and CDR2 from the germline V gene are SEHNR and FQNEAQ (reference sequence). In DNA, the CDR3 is TGTGCCAGCACCCCGGGCCCCCCGCTAGCGGGAATCTACAATGAGCAGTTCTTC. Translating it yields CASTPGPPLAGIYNEQFF. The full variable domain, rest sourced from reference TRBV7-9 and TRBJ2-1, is DTGVSQNPRHKITKRGQNVTFRCDPISEHNRLYWYRQTLGQGPEFLTYFQNEAQLEKSRLLSDRFSAERPKGSFSTLEIQRTEQGDSAMYLCASTPGPPLAGIYNEQFFGPGTRLTVL.

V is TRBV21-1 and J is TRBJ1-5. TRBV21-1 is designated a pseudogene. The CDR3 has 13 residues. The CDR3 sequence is CASSNSDYQPQHF. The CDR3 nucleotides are TGTGCCAGCAGCAACAGTGACTATCAGCCCCAGCATTTT.

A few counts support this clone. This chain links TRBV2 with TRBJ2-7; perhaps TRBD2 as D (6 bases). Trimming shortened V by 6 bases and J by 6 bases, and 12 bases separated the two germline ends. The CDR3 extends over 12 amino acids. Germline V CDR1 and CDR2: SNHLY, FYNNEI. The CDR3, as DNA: TGTGCCAGCAGGGAGGGGATGGGCGAGCAGTACTTC. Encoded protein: CASREGMGEQYF.

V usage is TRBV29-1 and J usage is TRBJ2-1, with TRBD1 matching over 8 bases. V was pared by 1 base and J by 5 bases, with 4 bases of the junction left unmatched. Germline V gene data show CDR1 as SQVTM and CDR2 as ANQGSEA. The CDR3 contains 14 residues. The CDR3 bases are TGCAGCGTTGAAGGTGGACAGGGAGACAATGAGCAGTTCTTC. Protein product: CSVEGGQGDNEQFF.

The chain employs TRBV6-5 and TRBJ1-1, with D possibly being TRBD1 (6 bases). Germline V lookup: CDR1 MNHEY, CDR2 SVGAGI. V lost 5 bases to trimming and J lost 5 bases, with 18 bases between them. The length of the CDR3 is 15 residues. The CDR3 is CASSASRDRWTEAFF. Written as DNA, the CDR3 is TGTGCCAGCAGTGCTTCCCGAGACAGGTGGACTGAAGCTTTCTTT.

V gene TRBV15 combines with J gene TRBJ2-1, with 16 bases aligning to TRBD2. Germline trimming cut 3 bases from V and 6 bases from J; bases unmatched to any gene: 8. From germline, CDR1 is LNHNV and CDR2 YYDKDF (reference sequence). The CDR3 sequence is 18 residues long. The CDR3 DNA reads TGTGCCACCAGCAGGGGACTAGCGGGAGGGCCATTAGGCAATGAGCAGTTCTTC. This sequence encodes CATSRGLAGGPLGNEQFF.

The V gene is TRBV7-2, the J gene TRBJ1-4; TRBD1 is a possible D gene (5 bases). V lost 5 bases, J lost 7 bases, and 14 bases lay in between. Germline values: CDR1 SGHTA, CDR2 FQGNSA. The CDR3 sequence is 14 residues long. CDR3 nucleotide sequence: TGTGCCAGCAGCCCGGGGGGACTAGGTGAAAAACTGTTTTTT. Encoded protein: CASSPGGLGEKLFF.

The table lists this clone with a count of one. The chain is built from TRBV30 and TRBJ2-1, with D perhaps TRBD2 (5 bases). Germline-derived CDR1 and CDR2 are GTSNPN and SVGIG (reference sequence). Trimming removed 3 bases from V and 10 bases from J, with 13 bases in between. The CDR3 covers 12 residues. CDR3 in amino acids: CAWSIGSGEQFF. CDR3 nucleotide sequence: TGTGCCTGGAGCATAGGGTCGGGGGAGCAGTTCTTC.

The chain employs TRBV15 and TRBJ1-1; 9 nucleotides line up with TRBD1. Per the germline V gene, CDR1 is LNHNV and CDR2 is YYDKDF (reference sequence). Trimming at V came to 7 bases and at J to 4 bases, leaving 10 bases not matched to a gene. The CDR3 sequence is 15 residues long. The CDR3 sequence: CATNRDRAKSTEAFF. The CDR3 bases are TGTGCCACCAACCGGGACAGGGCGAAGAGCACTGAAGCTTTCTTT. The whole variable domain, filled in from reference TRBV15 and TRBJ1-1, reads DAMVIQNPRYQVTQFGKPVTLSCSQTLNHNVMYWYQQKSSQAPKLLFHYYDKDFNNEADTPDNFQSRRPNTSFCFLDIRSPGLGDTAMYLCATNRDRAKSTEAFFGQGTRLTVV.

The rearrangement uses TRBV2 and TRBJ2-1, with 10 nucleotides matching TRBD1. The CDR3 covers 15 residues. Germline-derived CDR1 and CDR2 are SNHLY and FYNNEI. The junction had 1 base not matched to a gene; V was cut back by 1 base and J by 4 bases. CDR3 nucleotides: TGTGCCAGCAGTGAAGGGACAGGGGGGTACAATGAGCAGTTCTTC. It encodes CASSEGTGGYNEQFF.

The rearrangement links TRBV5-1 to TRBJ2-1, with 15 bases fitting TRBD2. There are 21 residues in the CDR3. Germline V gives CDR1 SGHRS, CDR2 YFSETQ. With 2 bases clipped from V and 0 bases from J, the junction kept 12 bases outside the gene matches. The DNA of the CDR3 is TGCGCCAGCAGCTTTCAAACGGGACTAGCGGGAGGATCGGGCTCCTACAATGAGCAGTTCTTC. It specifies CASSFQTGLAGGSGSYNEQFF.

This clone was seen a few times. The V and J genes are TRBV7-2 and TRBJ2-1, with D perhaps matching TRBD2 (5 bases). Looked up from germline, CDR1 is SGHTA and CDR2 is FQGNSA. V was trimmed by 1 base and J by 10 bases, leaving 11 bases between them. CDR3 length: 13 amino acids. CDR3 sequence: CASSLGAKREQFF. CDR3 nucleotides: TGTGCCAGCAGCTTAGGTGCCAAGCGGGAGCAGTTCTTC.

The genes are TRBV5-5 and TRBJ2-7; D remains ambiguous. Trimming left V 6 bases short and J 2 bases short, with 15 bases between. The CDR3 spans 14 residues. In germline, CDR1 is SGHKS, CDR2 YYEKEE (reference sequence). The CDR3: CASNVEFTTYEQYF. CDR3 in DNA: TGTGCCAGCAACGTGGAGTTCACCACCTACGAGCAGTACTTC.

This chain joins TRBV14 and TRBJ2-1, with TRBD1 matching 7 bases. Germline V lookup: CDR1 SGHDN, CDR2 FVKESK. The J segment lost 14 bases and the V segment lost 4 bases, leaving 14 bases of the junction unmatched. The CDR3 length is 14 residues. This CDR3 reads CASSPANTGTVKFF. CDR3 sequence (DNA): TGTGCCAGCAGCCCCGCCAACACCGGGACAGTGAAGTTCTTC.

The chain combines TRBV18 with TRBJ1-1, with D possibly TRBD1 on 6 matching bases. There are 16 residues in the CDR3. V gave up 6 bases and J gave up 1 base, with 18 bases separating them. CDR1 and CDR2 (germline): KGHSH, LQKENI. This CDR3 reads CASSLPQGKGNTEAFF. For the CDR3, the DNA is TGTGCCAGCTCGCTACCACAGGGAAAAGGGAACACTGAAGCTTTCTTT.

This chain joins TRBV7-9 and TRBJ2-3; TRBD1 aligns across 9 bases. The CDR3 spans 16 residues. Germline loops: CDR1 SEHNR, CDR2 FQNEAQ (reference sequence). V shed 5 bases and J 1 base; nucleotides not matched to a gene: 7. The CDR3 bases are TGTGCCAGCAGCCTCCGGACAGGGGCCGGCACAGATACGCAGTATTTT. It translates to CASSLRTGAGTDTQYF.

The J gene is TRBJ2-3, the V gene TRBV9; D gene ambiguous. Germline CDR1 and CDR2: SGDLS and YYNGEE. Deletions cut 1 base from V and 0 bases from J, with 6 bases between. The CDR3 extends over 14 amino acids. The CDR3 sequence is CASSVMSSTDTQYF. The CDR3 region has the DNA TGTGCCAGCAGCGTAATGTCTAGCACAGATACGCAGTATTTT.